The source of this TCR beta chain is a study of identical twins. From the 5' RACE reads, TCRdb called clonotypes with MiXCR, one entry per CDR3 protein. This repertoire shows 1,800,000 or so distinct CDR3 sequences, around 33% found once; its top ten account for over 0.25%. Regarding the study as a whole: Donors were not followed over many years; analysis was cross-sectional. For cord blood, abundant beta clonotypes had fewer insertions, unlike memory repertoires, which showed none.

This clonotype was found once. Its antigen remains unidentified. A single base separates this from a much larger clone, so it may be a read error. The CDR3 consists of 14 residues. Per the germline V gene, CDR1 is MNHEY and CDR2 is SVGAGI. Among all donors, each was a healthy Caucasian. The origin of this receptor is a newborn girl in good health. The sample consisted of cord blood. The chain joins TRBV6-5 to TRBJ1-2; 8 bases fit TRBD1. The CDR3 nucleotides read TGTACCAGCAGTCCCGTGACAGGGGACTATGGCTACACCTTC. Translated, it gives CTSSPVTGDYGYTF.